The present T cell receptor beta chain was sequenced within a study of cytomegalovirus exposure and HLA in healthy donors. Whole-study findings and limits: The study listed roughly 160 cytomegalovirus-associated TCR beta chains.

Of note for this clone: Its antigen is undetermined.

V lost 5 bases, J lost 3 bases, and 0 bases stayed unmatched. The length of the CDR3 is 11 residues. Germline V gene data show CDR1 as DFQATT and CDR2 as SNEGSKA (reference sequence). Using immunoSEQ multiplex PCR, the repertoire was profiled, and TCRdb retains in-frame clones only, with some absent. This table has approximately 240,000 clones, over 80% appearing once. The source of this sequence is a woman between 18 and 29 years old in good health and CMV-seronegative. The sample consisted of PBMCs. The chain employs TRBV20-1 and TRBJ2-7; 8 bases agree with TRBD1. Here the CDR3 DNA reads TGCAGTGCTGGACAGGGCTACGAGCAGTACTTC. This sequence encodes CSAGQGYEQYF.